What follows are 23 T cell receptor beta chains derived from one specimen sequenced in a study of blood T cell repertoires in COVID-19. The assay was immunoSEQ multiplex PCR, and TCRdb's table has in-frame clones only and misses some. The sample lists 65,000 or so clones; roughly four fifths were seen once. The source material was peripheral blood. These receptors originate from a man in his fifties or sixties with acute or convalescent COVID-19.

This chain joins TRBV28 and TRBJ2-4; 8 nucleotides line up with TRBD1. This CDR3 is 12 amino acids long. With V trimmed by 8 bases and J by 6 bases, 3 bases remained unmatched. The germline CDR1 and CDR2 sequences are MDHEN and SYDVKM. CDR3 coding DNA: TGTGCCAGCTTCGACAGGGGAAACATTCAGTACTTC. Translated, it gives CASFDRGNIQYF.

The J gene is TRBJ2-3, the V gene TRBV5-1; D is uncertain. In germline, CDR1 is SGHRS, CDR2 YFSETQ. The V gene lost 0 bases and the J gene lost 4 bases, with 9 bases spanning the gap. The CDR3 spans 14 residues. In DNA, the CDR3 is TGCGCCAGCAGCTTGGCGCAGGTCGCAGATACGCAGTATTTT. Protein product: CASSLAQVADTQYF.

The chain recombines TRBV24-1 with TRBJ2-7, with 8 bases lining up with TRBD2. CDR1 is KGHDR and CDR2 is SFDVKD in the germline V gene. The CDR3 has 16 amino acids. V trimming: 6 bases; J trimming: 3 bases; junction bases outside the gene matches: 12. CDR3 sequence: CATSFRTREGFYEQYF. The CDR3 DNA reads TGTGCCACCAGTTTTAGGACCCGGGAGGGATTCTACGAGCAGTACTTC.

This chain links TRBV29-1 with TRBJ2-7; 7 bases align to TRBD1. CDR3 length equals 13 residues. CDR1 and CDR2 (germline): SQVTM, ANQGSEA. V lost 3 bases, J lost 2 bases, and 4 bases stayed unmatched. Here the CDR3 DNA reads TGCAGCGTTGATGGGGACAGACCCTACGAGCAGTACTTC. Protein sequence: CSVDGDRPYEQYF.

J is TRBJ1-6 and V is TRBV19, with TRBD1 identical over 8 bases. V trimming: 3 bases; J trimming: 7 bases; junction bases outside the gene matches: 2. Per the germline V gene, CDR1 is LNHDA and CDR2 is SQIVND (reference sequence). CDR3 length: 14 residues. The CDR3 DNA reads TGTGCCAGTAGTATCTGGACAGGGAATTCACCCCTCCACTTT. It encodes CASSIWTGNSPLHF.

This clone was found once. The genes are TRBV4-1 and TRBJ2-3; D is ambiguous. CDR3 size: 14 residues. Germline assignment: CDR1 MGHRA and CDR2 YSYEKL. Trimming left V 3 bases short and J 4 bases short, with 11 bases between. CDR3 nucleotides: TGCGCCAGCAGCCAGAGTGGTCGGGCAGATACGCAGTATTTT. It specifies CASSQSGRADTQYF.

The table lists this clone with a count of one. The V call is TRBV5-1, the J call TRBJ1-6; 8 nucleotides match TRBD1. V gave up 2 bases and J gave up 10 bases; unmatched junction bases: 8. The CDR3 is 15 residues long. Germline assignment: CDR1 SGHRS and CDR2 YFSETQ. CDR3 sequence reads: CASSFETGAGSPLHF. Written as DNA, the CDR3 is TGCGCCAGCAGCTTCGAGACAGGGGCAGGATCACCCCTCCACTTT.

The V call is TRBV7-9, the J call TRBJ1-6; 8 bases map to TRBD1. Germline V lookup: CDR1 SEHNR, CDR2 FQNEAQ (reference sequence). The CDR3 has 15 amino acids. The junction had 9 bases not matched to a gene; V was cut back by 5 bases and J by 9 bases. The CDR3 loop is CASSPWGTGGSPLHF. DNA of the CDR3: TGTGCCAGCAGCCCCTGGGGGACAGGAGGTTCACCCCTCCACTTT. Full variable domain (remainder filled in from reference TRBV7-9 and TRBJ1-6): DTGVSQNPRHKITKRGQNVTFRCDPISEHNRLYWYRQTLGQGPEFLTYFQNEAQLEKSRLLSDRFSAERPKGSFSTLEIQRTEQGDSAMYLCASSPWGTGGSPLHFGNGTRLTVT.

This clone has a handful of counts. The chain employs TRBV29-1 and TRBJ2-7; D is undetermined. V lost 4 bases and J lost 2, with 9 bases in between. The CDR3 covers 12 residues. Per the germline V gene, CDR1 is SQVTM and CDR2 is ANQGSEA. CDR3 in amino acids: CSVGHGAYEQYF. CDR3 nucleotides: TGCAGCGTTGGTCACGGAGCCTACGAGCAGTACTTC.

The genes are TRBV28 and TRBJ1-2, with a possible D match to TRBD1 (6 bases). This CDR3 has 13 amino acids. V dropped 2 bases and J dropped 7 bases, with 11 bases sitting between them. Germline V gene data show CDR1 as MDHEN and CDR2 as SYDVKM. CDR3 DNA sequence: TGTGCCAGCAGTTTAAGGGGGTTGGCTGGCTACACCTTC. Residues: CASSLRGLAGYTF.

J is TRBJ1-2 and V is TRBV12-3 or TRBV12-4, with D possibly being TRBD1 (5 bases). Trimming stripped 3 bases from V and 7 bases from J, with 12 bases between. CDR3 length: 13 amino acids. The CDR3 sequence is CASSFGQGGGYTF. The CDR3, as DNA: TGTGCCAGCAGTTTCGGCCAGGGCGGTGGCTACACCTTC.

The CDR3 reads CASSSGQGGPYNSPLHF. Written as DNA, the CDR3 is TGTGCCAGCAGCTCGGGACAGGGTGGCCCCTATAATTCACCCCTCCACTTT. The gene calls are TRBV11-2 and TRBJ1-6; TRBD1 matches at 9 bases. The CDR3 length is 17 residues. With 4 bases clipped from V and 2 bases from J, the junction kept 6 bases outside the gene matches. From germline, CDR1 is SGHAT and CDR2 FQNNGV.

This clone occurred once. One junction end does not reproduce the germline sequence, and a read error may be involved. The chain combines TRBV12-3 or TRBV12-4 with TRBJ2-1; 9 positions agree with TRBD1. The CDR3 covers 11 residues. CDR3 region: CASSEGTGWVF. Written as DNA, the CDR3 is TGTGCCAGCAGTGAGGGGACAGGGTGGGTCTTC.

The CDR3 protein is CATASIPTGMETQYF. CDR3 coding DNA: TGCGCCACCGCCTCAATCCCAACAGGGATGGAGACCCAGTACTTC. The chain recombines TRBV5-1 with TRBJ2-5; TRBD1 is a possible D gene (6 bases). The CDR3 consists of 15 residues. Germline V CDR1 and CDR2: SGHRS, YFSETQ. Trimming left V 9 bases short and J 5 bases short, with 23 bases between.

The V and J genes are TRBV15 and TRBJ2-7; 7 nucleotides align to TRBD1. V gave up 5 bases and J gave up 2 bases; unmatched junction bases: 6. The CDR3 length is 14 residues. Germline V gene sequence: CDR1 LNHNV, CDR2 YYDKDF (reference sequence). The CDR3 reads CATSENRGTYEQYF. CDR3 in DNA: TGTGCCACCAGCGAGAACAGGGGAACCTACGAGCAGTACTTC.

The chain employs TRBV12-5 and TRBJ1-2; 9 nucleotides agree with TRBD1. CDR1 and CDR2 (germline): LGHNT, FRNRAP. The CDR3 sequence is 16 residues long. The ends lost 7 bases at V and 6 bases at J; junction bases unmatched: 15. CDR3 nucleotides: TGTGCTAGTGCCGCCGCCGGGACAGGGCGAGAAGATGGCTACACCTTC. Translation gives CASAAAGTGREDGYTF. The entire variable domain, with the rest obtained from reference TRBV12-5 and TRBJ1-2, is as follows: DARVTQTPRHKVTEMGQEVTMRCQPILGHNTVFWYRQTMMQGLELLAYFRNRAPLDDSGMPKDRFSAEMPDATLATLKIQPSEPRDSAVYFCASAAAGTGREDGYTFGSGTRLTVV.

This chain joins TRBV6-5 and TRBJ2-1; 10 bases are a match to TRBD2. This CDR3 region has 15 residues. V shed 8 bases, J shed 4 bases, and the junction held 8 bases outside the gene matches. Germline CDR1 MNHEY, CDR2 SVGAGI. The chain's CDR3 is CASLGTSVGYNEQFF. Here the CDR3 DNA reads TGTGCCAGCTTGGGGACTAGCGTCGGATACAATGAGCAGTTCTTC.

This rearrangement joins TRBV11-2 to TRBJ2-7, with D uncertain. This CDR3 spans 18 amino acids. CDR1 and CDR2 from the germline V gene are SGHAT and FQNNGV. The V gene lost 0 bases and the J gene lost 3 bases, with 21 bases spanning the gap. CDR3 bases: TGTGCCAGCAGCTTAGATCTGCACAACCCCGGGTCCAGCTACGAGCAGTACTTC. Its protein product is CASSLDLHNPGSSYEQYF.

The rearrangement links TRBV15 to TRBJ2-7, with 10 bases aligning to TRBD2. CDR1 LNHNV and CDR2 YYDKDF come from the germline V gene (reference sequence). V lost 2 bases to trimming and J lost 0 bases; unmatched junction nucleotides: 7. The CDR3 is 17 residues long. CDR3 nucleotides: TGTGCCACCAGCAGATATTCATGGACTAGCGGCTCCTACGAGCAGTACTTC. Translating it yields CATSRYSWTSGSYEQYF.

This clone came up once. Here the CDR3 reads CASSTRQYGYTF. The CDR3, as DNA: TGTGCCAGCAGCACCAGACAGTATGGCTACACCTTC. The chain couples TRBV13 to TRBJ1-2, with D perhaps matching TRBD1 (5 bases). The CDR3 sequence is 12 residues long. The germline gives CDR1 PRHDT, CDR2 FYEKMQ (reference sequence). Trimming removed 5 bases from V and 5 bases from J, with 9 bases in between.

This chain connects TRBV5-6 to TRBJ1-1; D is possibly TRBD1 (6 bases). Trimming took 2 bases from V and 6 from J, leaving 14 bases between them. This CDR3 has 14 amino acids. From germline, CDR1 is SGHDT and CDR2 YYEEEE. CDR3 sequence (DNA): TGTGCCAGCAGCTTCGGCAGGGGAGACCCTGAAGCTTTCTTT. Encoded protein: CASSFGRGDPEAFF.

This chain joins TRBV7-9 and TRBJ2-6, with D unclear. The germline V gene has CDR1 SEHNR and CDR2 FQNEAQ (reference sequence). V dropped 3 bases and J dropped 2 bases, with 8 bases sitting between them. CDR3 length equals 15 residues. CDR3 protein: CASSFDTTGANVLTF. CDR3 DNA: TGTGCCAGCAGCTTCGACACCACTGGGGCCAACGTCCTGACTTTC.

The chain couples TRBV6-1 to TRBJ1-2, with 8 nucleotides matching TRBD1. J gave up 4 bases and V 0 bases, and 4 bases lay outside the gene matches. This CDR3 region has 15 residues. Looked up from germline, CDR1 is MNHNS and CDR2 is SASEGT. CDR3 coding DNA: TGTGCCAGCAGTGAAGCCGGGACAGGCCGCTATGGCTACACCTTC. It is translated as CASSEAGTGRYGYTF.